These T cell receptor beta chains were read from a single sample in a study of T cell responses to AZD1222 COVID-19 vaccine. Sequenced by immunoSEQ multiplex PCR; TCRdb stores in-frame clones only, minus some. Of about 130,000 clones detected, roughly 93% appear once; the ten largest clones hold approximately 3.1%. The sample in question was peripheral blood, obtained on day 0 of AZD1222 vaccination. These receptors all come from an adult in good health. Each CDR3 is given with its conserved first and last residue. The D gene is left open where the match is weak. Clone size is given for some rows only: seen once, a few or many times, or a class if the clone is expanded.

v_gene,abundance,d_gene,j_gene,CDR3nt,CDR3aa
TRBV5-1,NA,TRBD2,TRBJ2-7,TGCGCCAGCAGCTTGGAACGGGAGGTTAACGAGCAGTACTTC,CASSLEREVNEQYF
TRBV28,NA,NA,TRBJ1-5,TGTGCCAGCAGTTTAGGGGGTTCCAATCAGCCCCAGCATTTT,CASSLGGSNQPQHF
TRBV4-1,NA,TRBD1,TRBJ1-5,TGCGCCAGCAGCTCGGAAAGGACAGGGGAACAGCCCCAGCATTTT,CASSSERTGEQPQHF
TRBV18,NA,TRBD2,TRBJ2-2,TGTGCCAGCTCACCTACTAGCGCCGGGGAGCTGTTTTTT,CASSPTSAGELFF
TRBV7-6,NA,TRBD2,TRBJ2-3,TGTGCCAGCAGCTTAGAGCGGGCGAGCGGGAGCCTGGCAGATACGCAGTATTTT,CASSLERASGSLADTQYF
TRBV21-1,NA,NA,TRBJ2-2,TGTGCCAGCACCACCCGGACTAGCGGACCGAACACCGGGGAGCTGTTTTTT,CASTTRTSGPNTGELFF
TRBV27,NA,TRBD1,TRBJ1-6,TGTGCCAGCAGCAGACCGGGACAGCCTTCACCCCTCCACTTT,CASSRPGQPSPLHF
TRBV2,NA,NA,TRBJ1-1,TGTGCCAGCAGTGCAAAGTTTGTGGGGGGTATGAACACTGAAGCTTTCTTT,CASSAKFVGGMNTEAFF
TRBV5-1,NA,TRBD1,TRBJ1-6,TGCGCCAGCAGCCAATCCGGGACAGCCGCCAGTTCACCCCTCCACTTT,CASSQSGTAASSPLHF
TRBV6-1,NA,NA,TRBJ1-2,TGTGCCAGCAGTGAAGTACTCGGGAAAGGCGAGGGCTACACCTTC,CASSEVLGKGEGYTF
TRBV19,NA,NA,TRBJ1-1,TGTGCCAGTAGTATTGGAGTTAGGCAGAAATTACGCTTT,CASSIGVRQKLRF
TRBV6-5,NA,TRBD1,TRBJ2-5,TGTGCCAGCAGCCGGGACAGGGGAGAGACCCAGTACTTC,CASSRDRGETQYF
TRBV28,NA,NA,TRBJ1-1,TGTGCCAGCAATGGTAGGGGGAGGAACACTGAAGCTTTCTTT,CASNGRGRNTEAFF
TRBV12-3/TRBV12-4,NA,NA,TRBJ2-7,TGTGCCAGCAGAGACAGTCACTACGAGCAGTACTTC,CASRDSHYEQYF
TRBV2,NA,TRBD1,TRBJ1-1,TGTGCCAGCAGGTTACAGGGGGCGACAAGAGGAACTGAAGCTTTCTTT,CASRLQGATRGTEAFF
TRBV4-1,once,NA,TRBJ2-7,TGCGCCAGCAGCCAAAGAGGAGGGAAGCCCCTCTCCTACGAGCAGTACTTC,CASSQRGGKPLSYEQYF
TRBV28,NA,NA,TRBJ1-1,TGTGCCAGCAGTTTCCGGCAGCTTAACACTGAAGCTTTCTTT,CASSFRQLNTEAFF
TRBV11-2,NA,NA,TRBJ1-2,TGTGCCAGCAGCTTCGAGAACTATGGCTACACCTTC,CASSFENYGYTF
TRBV30,once,NA,TRBJ1-3,TGTGCCTGGGCCATGGGTGGAAACACCATATATTTT,CAWAMGGNTIYF
TRBV28,NA,TRBD1,TRBJ1-5,TGTGCCAGCAGGAACTTACGGACAGGAAAAAATCAGCCCCAGCATTTT,CASRNLRTGKNQPQHF
TRBV5-1,once,TRBD1,TRBJ2-7,TGCGCCAGCAGCTTCCGGACAGGGGGCTTCGAGCAGTACTTC,CASSFRTGGFEQYF
TRBV5-1,NA,NA,TRBJ2-3,TGCGCCAGCAGCTTGGGAATCGGGACAAATGAAAATACGCAGTATTTT,CASSLGIGTNENTQYF
TRBV4-3,NA,NA,TRBJ2-1,TGCGCCAGCAGCCAAGATCCTGCGACCAACAATGAGCAGTTCTTC,CASSQDPATNNEQFF
TRBV3-1/TRBV3-2,NA,NA,TRBJ2-2,TGTGCCAGCAGCCCCAACACCGGGGAGCTGTTTTTT,CASSPNTGELFF
TRBV7-8,NA,NA,TRBJ2-1,TGTGCCAGCAGCTTTGAGGTCCTGCGGGCTGGCAATGAGCAGTTCTTC,CASSFEVLRAGNEQFF
TRBV2,NA,NA,TRBJ2-7,TGTGCCAGCAGTGAGAGATGGAGGTCCTACGAGCAGTACTTC,CASSERWRSYEQYF
TRBV7-8,NA,TRBD2,TRBJ2-3,TGTGCCAGCAGCCCTAGGGGTAGCGGGGTCACAGATACGCAGTATTTT,CASSPRGSGVTDTQYF
TRBV25-1,NA,NA,TRBJ2-7,TGTGCCAGTACAGGCAGAAGAACGGCCGAGCAGTACTTC,CASTGRRTAEQYF
TRBV28,once,TRBD1,TRBJ1-5,TGTGCCAGCATGGACAGGGTGGTCAGTCAGCCCCAGCATTTT,CASMDRVVSQPQHF
TRBV11-2,NA,NA,TRBJ1-1,TGTGCCAGCAGCTTAGTCGGAGGAGGAGGAAGGAACACTGAAGCTTTCTTT,CASSLVGGGGRNTEAFF
TRBV6-5,NA,NA,TRBJ1-2,TGTGCCAGCAGTAACGGACGGGACTATGGCTACACCTTC,CASSNGRDYGYTF
TRBV7-3,NA,TRBD2,TRBJ2-1,TGTGCCAGCAGCTTAACCGGGGGGGTCGAGCAGTTCTTC,CASSLTGGVEQFF
TRBV7-9,NA,TRBD1,TRBJ2-2,TGTGCCAGCAGCCCCAGGGGGCAGAGCACCGGGGAGCTGTTTTTT,CASSPRGQSTGELFF
TRBV19,NA,TRBD1,TRBJ1-1,TGTGCCAGTAGTACGACAGGGAGGTGGACTGAAGCTTTCTTT,CASSTTGRWTEAFF
TRBV7-2,NA,TRBD1,TRBJ2-3,TGTGCCAGCAGCTTAGTCCGGACAGGGAACACAGATACGCAGTATTTT,CASSLVRTGNTDTQYF
TRBV28,NA,NA,TRBJ1-2,TGTGCCAGCAGCCCGGGGAGAAACTATGGCTACACCTTC,CASSPGRNYGYTF
TRBV2,NA,NA,TRBJ1-3,TGTGCCAGCAGTGGGACACTCTCTGGAAACACCATATATTTT,CASSGTLSGNTIYF
TRBV23-1,NA,NA,TRBJ1-5,TGCGCCAGCAGTCAAATAAGTCCCCATCAGCCCCAGCATTTT,CASSQISPHQPQHF
TRBV28,NA,NA,TRBJ2-7,TGTGCCAGCAGTTTTGTGGGAAGCTCCTACGAGCAGTACTTC,CASSFVGSSYEQYF
TRBV12-3/TRBV12-4,once,NA,TRBJ2-1,TGTGCCAGCAGTTTTCAAACTGAGCAGTTCTTC,CASSFQTEQFF
TRBV5-1,few,TRBD1,TRBJ1-2,TGCGCCAGCAGCTTGGGGACAGGGAACTATGGCTACACCTTC,CASSLGTGNYGYTF
TRBV15,NA,NA,TRBJ2-2,TGTGCCACCAGCAGAGACGGTTTGCCCGGGGAGCTGTTTTTT,CATSRDGLPGELFF
TRBV7-7,NA,NA,TRBJ2-5,TGTGCTAGCAGCTTAAGGGACCGGCGGGGAGAGACCCAGTACTTC,CASSLRDRRGETQYF
TRBV28,NA,NA,TRBJ1-5,TGTGCCAGCAGTTCAGGGGCCCCCTTGCCCCAGCATTTT,CASSSGAPLPQHF
TRBV25-1,NA,TRBD2,TRBJ2-1,TGTGCCAGCAGTGACTTAGCGGGAGAGGACTACAATGAGCAGTTCTTC,CASSDLAGEDYNEQFF